These 4 T cell receptor beta chains were sequenced from one sample in a study of control samples from healthy donors and cancer patients. The data were produced by immunoSEQ multiplex PCR, yet TCRdb's version contains in-frame clones alone and is incomplete. The table records around 180,000 clones, 94% of them present only once. Sequenced sample: blood. The receptor source for this set is a young woman in good health.

The chain recombines TRBV11-1 with TRBJ1-1, with unresolved D. V was pared by 5 bases and J by 1 base, with 5 bases between. The V gene's germline CDR1 is SGHAT and CDR2 FQDESV (reference sequence). This CDR3 contains 12 residues. CDR3 sequence (DNA): TGTGCCAGCAGCCGCCCGAACACTGAAGCTTTCTTT. Translating gives CASSRPNTEAFF. Supplemented by reference TRBV11-1 and TRBJ1-1, the full variable domain reads EAEVAQSPRYKITEKSQAVAFWCDPISGHATLYWYRQILGQGPELLVQFQDESVVDDSQLPKDRFSAERLKGVDSTLKIQPAELGDSAMYLCASSRPNTEAFFGQGTRLTVV.

The chain is built from TRBV6-5 and TRBJ1-5; no clear D. V lost 6 bases and J lost 5, with 17 bases in between. The CDR3 spans 15 residues. Germline-derived CDR1 and CDR2 are MNHEY and SVGAGI. The CDR3 is CASSPRGVTYQPQHF. The CDR3, as DNA: TGTGCCAGCAGCCCCCGCGGAGTAACCTATCAGCCCCAGCATTTT.

V usage is TRBV5-1 and J usage is TRBJ1-1; D remains unclear. Trimming cost V 2 bases and J 2 bases, with 7 bases left between them. CDR3 size: 13 residues. Germline CDR1 reads SGHRS; CDR2 reads YFSETQ. The CDR3 sequence is CASSFPPNTEAFF. The CDR3 DNA is TGCGCCAGCAGCTTCCCACCAAACACTGAAGCTTTCTTT.

The chain combines TRBV29-1 with TRBJ1-2; 7 positions agree with TRBD1. Looked up from germline, CDR1 is SQVTM and CDR2 is ANQGSEA. The CDR3 extends over 11 amino acids. Trimming cost V 5 bases and J 8 bases; bases outside gene matches: 5. The CDR3 nucleotides read TGCAGCGTTCTACAGGGGCGAGGCTACACCTTC. It specifies CSVLQGRGYTF.